These T cell receptor beta chains were read from a single sample in a study of T cells in Graves' hyperthyroidism and ophthalmopathy. From the multiplex PCR reads, TCRdb called clonotypes with MiXCR, one entry per CDR3 protein. The sample lists a few hundred thousand distinct CDR3 sequences, around a sixth occurring once. The sample consisted of blood. These receptors all come from a woman aged 18-35 years with Graves' hyperthyroidism that later progressed to Graves' ophthalmopathy. Each CDR3 is given with its conserved first and last residue. Each record gives: clone size, V gene, D gene, J gene, CDR3 DNA, CDR3 protein. D genes are given only for firm matches. The listing skips clone size in some rows; elsewhere it reads once, few, many or a size class.

size: many; V: TRBV3-1; D: .; J: TRBJ2-7; DNA: TGTGCCAGCAGCCATGCGGACGCCTACGAGCAGTACTTC; CDR3: CASSHADAYEQYF
size: .; V: TRBV6-1; D: .; J: TRBJ2-2; DNA: TGTGCCACCGTCAGGGTTAGCACCGGGGAGCTGTTTTTT; CDR3: CATVRVSTGELFF
size: many; V: TRBV28; D: .; J: TRBJ2-2; DNA: TGTGCCAGCAGTTTATTGCTTCTTGGGGCCACCGGGGAGCTGTTTTTT; CDR3: CASSLLLLGATGELFF
size: .; V: TRBV5-1; D: TRBD2; J: TRBJ2-5; DNA: TGCGCCAGCAGCCCCGGAGCGGGAGTGGGAGAGACCCAGTACTTC; CDR3: CASSPGAGVGETQYF
size: few; V: TRBV20-1; D: TRBD1; J: TRBJ1-4; DNA: TGCAGTGCTGCGTCCCGGGACAGGGGGCATATTAATGAAAAACTGTTTTTT; CDR3: CSAASRDRGHINEKLFF
size: many; V: TRBV2; D: .; J: TRBJ2-1; DNA: TGTGCCAGCAGCACTGAGCAGTTCTTC; CDR3: CASSTEQFF
size: .; V: TRBV20-1; D: .; J: TRBJ2-7; DNA: TGCAGTGCTCCCCGGACCCGACCCGTGGTCGAGCAGTACTTC; CDR3: CSAPRTRPVVEQYF
size: .; V: TRBV2; D: .; J: TRBJ2-1; DNA: TGTGCCAGCAGTGAAGACAGCAACAATGAGCAGTTCTTC; CDR3: CASSEDSNNEQFF
size: many; V: TRBV5-5; D: .; J: TRBJ2-7; DNA: TGTGCCAGCAGCGGGGACGGGACATCCTTCTACGAGCAGTACTTC; CDR3: CASSGDGTSFYEQYF
size: many; V: TRBV28; D: .; J: TRBJ2-3; DNA: TGTGCCAGCAGTTTATCCCACCTAACAGGGAGAGATACGCAGTATTTT; CDR3: CASSLSHLTGRDTQYF
size: .; V: TRBV19; D: TRBD1; J: TRBJ2-4; DNA: TGTGCCAGCCGGCCCCGGACAGGGAACATTCAGTACTTC; CDR3: CASRPRTGNIQYF
size: many; V: TRBV20-1; D: .; J: TRBJ1-1; DNA: TGCAGTGCCCCCCTCCTCTACATGAACACTGAAGCTTTCTTT; CDR3: CSAPLLYMNTEAFF
size: many; V: TRBV2; D: .; J: TRBJ2-2; DNA: TGTGCCAGCAGTCCTTTAGGGCCAAACACCGGGGAGCTGTTTTTT; CDR3: CASSPLGPNTGELFF
size: .; V: TRBV6-1; D: .; J: TRBJ1-3; DNA: TGTGCCAGCAGTATACTGAGCTCTGGAAACACCATATATTTT; CDR3: CASSILSSGNTIYF
size: many; V: TRBV29-1; D: .; J: TRBJ1-1; DNA: TGCAGCGTTGCACCCCGGTTCGGCCTTGAAGCTTTCTTT; CDR3: CSVAPRFGLEAFF
size: many; V: TRBV2; D: TRBD1; J: TRBJ1-2; DNA: TGTGCCAGCGTCGGACAGGGCGGGGGCTACACCTTC; CDR3: CASVGQGGGYTF
size: many; V: TRBV29-1; D: .; J: TRBJ2-3; DNA: TGCAGCGCCGGGGTGGGGGGAGAGAGAAATACGCAGTATTTT; CDR3: CSAGVGGERNTQYF
size: many; V: TRBV6-2/TRBV6-3; D: TRBD1; J: TRBJ1-5; DNA: TGTGCCAGCAGGGCGGACAGGCTTTATAGCAATCAGCCCCAGCATTTT; CDR3: CASRADRLYSNQPQHF
size: many; V: TRBV20-1; D: TRBD2; J: TRBJ2-5; DNA: TGCAGTGCTAGAGATGCGTCTAGCGGACAAGAGACCCAGTACTTC; CDR3: CSARDASSGQETQYF
size: many; V: TRBV7-9; D: .; J: TRBJ2-7; DNA: TGTGCCAGCAGCGAAGATGGACAGCACAATTACGAGCAGTACTTC; CDR3: CASSEDGQHNYEQYF
size: many; V: TRBV12-3/TRBV12-4; D: TRBD1; J: TRBJ2-2; DNA: TGTGCCAGCTCTTGGACAGGGTTACCCGGGGAGCTGTTTTTT; CDR3: CASSWTGLPGELFF
size: many; V: TRBV13; D: .; J: TRBJ2-5; DNA: TGTGCCAGCAGCGTACAAACTCCGGGACAACAAGAGACCCAGTACTTC; CDR3: CASSVQTPGQQETQYF
size: few; V: TRBV28; D: .; J: TRBJ2-2; DNA: TGTGCCAGCAGTTTATCGCGGGGATCCGGGGAGCTGTTTTTT; CDR3: CASSLSRGSGELFF
size: few; V: TRBV19; D: .; J: TRBJ2-5; DNA: TGTGCCAGTAACCACAGGGACCAAGAGACCCAGTACTTC; CDR3: CASNHRDQETQYF
size: .; V: TRBV10-3; D: .; J: TRBJ2-1; DNA: TGTGCCATCAGTGAGTTTGTGCCTCCAACCCCAAAACGCTCCTACAATGAGCAGTTCTTC; CDR3: CAISEFVPPTPKRSYNEQFF